A selection of T cell receptor beta chains follows, all from one sample in a study of persistence of HIV-infected CD4 T cells. Using immunoSEQ multiplex PCR, the repertoire was profiled, and TCRdb retains in-frame clones only, with some absent. Counted here are about 48,000 clones, over 70% occurring once; the ten biggest clones make up 2.5% to 3%. Their antigens are not known. The specimen comprised CD4+ T cells sorted from PBMCs after approximately 19-hour stimulation, sampled from a patient who received antiretroviral therapy. The receptors derive from an adult man with HIV who was CMV-seropositive. The CDR3 runs from the conserved cysteine through the conserved F or W. Each record gives: clone size, D gene, V gene, J gene, CDR3 DNA, CDR3 protein. A D gene is named only where the DNA matches it firmly. Clone size is shown for a subset of rows, as once, few, many or a class of expanded clone.

-	-	TRBV29-1	TRBJ1-1	TGCAGCGTGGGACGAGGGCAGAGGAACACTGAAGCTTTCTTT	CSVGRGQRNTEAFF
-	TRBD1	TRBV6-2/TRBV6-3	TRBJ1-1	TGTGCCAGCAGTTACGGATCAGGACAGGGCATGAACACTGAAGCTTTCTTT	CASSYGSGQGMNTEAFF
-	TRBD1	TRBV5-4	TRBJ2-5	TGTGCCAGCAGCAGGGACAGGGGGCTTGGAGAGACCCAGTACTTC	CASSRDRGLGETQYF
-	TRBD1	TRBV28	TRBJ2-7	TGTGCCAGCTACGGACAGGGCGCTCCGGGGACCTACGAGCAGTACTTC	CASYGQGAPGTYEQYF
-	-	TRBV9	TRBJ1-6	TGTGCCAGCAGCCCCCTCGTAGGGGGAGGGCCCCTCCACTTT	CASSPLVGGGPLHF
-	-	TRBV5-1	TRBJ2-1	TGCGCCAGCAGCCGATTGGCGCGAGAGGGTAATGAGCAGTTCTTC	CASSRLAREGNEQFF
-	TRBD1	TRBV6-6	TRBJ1-5	TGTGCCAGCAGTTCACCAGGGGGAGGCAATCAGCCCCAGCATTTT	CASSSPGGGNQPQHF
-	-	TRBV15	TRBJ1-5	TGTGCCACCAGCCGGACATCTTATAGCAATCAGCCCCAGCATTTT	CATSRTSYSNQPQHF
-	-	TRBV27	TRBJ1-1	TGTGCCAGCGGGGGACGGCGGATGAACACTGAAGCTTTCTTT	CASGGRRMNTEAFF
-	-	TRBV3-1/TRBV3-2	TRBJ1-3	TGTGCCAGCAGCCAGGGGCTGACTGGAAACACCATATATTTT	CASSQGLTGNTIYF
-	-	TRBV29-1	TRBJ1-2	TGCAGCGTCACAGAAAACTATGGCTACACCTTC	CSVTENYGYTF
-	-	TRBV7-3	TRBJ2-2	TGTGCCAGCAGCTTATGGGGTGCCACCGGGGAGCTGTTTTTT	CASSLWGATGELFF
-	-	TRBV6-5	TRBJ2-5	TGTGCCAGCAGTCCCAGTGGCCGCAAAGAGACCCAGTACTTC	CASSPSGRKETQYF
-	TRBD2	TRBV10-3	TRBJ2-1	TGTGCCACCAGCGGGAGACTGGCCTCCTCCTACAATGAGCAGTTCTTC	CATSGRLASSYNEQFF
-	TRBD1	TRBV19	TRBJ1-4	TGTGCCAGTAACAGCCGCCCAGGGGGTGGAGAAAAACTGTTTTTT	CASNSRPGGGEKLFF
once	TRBD1	TRBV24-1	TRBJ2-3	TGTGCCACCAGTGACCGAGAGCCGGGACAGGGGAAAGATACGCAGTATTTT	CATSDREPGQGKDTQYF
-	-	TRBV5-1	TRBJ1-3	TGCGCCAGCAGCTTGGTTGGAACCTCTGGAAACACCATATATTTT	CASSLVGTSGNTIYF
-	-	TRBV24-1	TRBJ2-5	TGTGCCACCAGTGCAGGGGGAGGAAAGACCCAGTACTTC	CATSAGGGKTQYF
few	-	TRBV6-5	TRBJ2-2	TGTGCCAGCAGACAACCCCAGTACGGGGAGCTGTTTTTT	CASRQPQYGELFF
-	TRBD1	TRBV7-9	TRBJ1-5	TGTGCCAGCAGCCCGACGGGACAGGGGGTAGGTTATCAGCCCCAGCATTTT	CASSPTGQGVGYQPQHF
-	-	TRBV7-8	TRBJ1-2	TGTGCCAGCAGCTTAATAGCCATGAAAGAGGACTATGGCTACACCTTC	CASSLIAMKEDYGYTF
-	-	TRBV7-9	TRBJ2-7	TGTGCCAGCAGCTTATTTTTCTCAGGGACATCCTACGAGCAGTACTTC	CASSLFFSGTSYEQYF
-	-	TRBV6-5	TRBJ1-2	TGTGCCAGCAGTCCCAGGGTCGGGAACTATGGCTACACCTTC	CASSPRVGNYGYTF
-	-	TRBV10-3	TRBJ2-1	TGTGCCATCATTGCAGACGGGAACAATGAGCAGTTCTTC	CAIIADGNNEQFF
-	-	TRBV20-1	TRBJ1-1	TGCGGAAGGAGTTTGGACACTGAAGCTTTCTTT	CGRSLDTEAFF
-	TRBD1	TRBV18	TRBJ2-7	TGTGCCAGCTCACCACTGGACAGGGGAATAGTCTACGAGCAGTACTTC	CASSPLDRGIVYEQYF
few	-	TRBV20-1	TRBJ2-2	TGCAGTGCTAGTTTAGGGTCGAGCACCGGGGAGCTGTTTTTT	CSASLGSSTGELFF
once	-	TRBV7-9	TRBJ2-1	TGTGCCACCATAAGGGATGAGCAGTTCTTC	CATIRDEQFF
-	-	TRBV30	TRBJ1-2	TGTGCCTGGAGTGTGGGGCAGCTCTATGGCTACACCTTC	CAWSVGQLYGYTF
few	-	TRBV25-1	TRBJ1-1	TGTGCCAGCAGTCCCATAGGGACAACGAACACTGAAGCTTTCTTT	CASSPIGTTNTEAFF
medium-sized	-	TRBV25-1	TRBJ1-2	TGTGCCAGCAGTCCTCGGACCGTGGGTGGCTACACCTTC	CASSPRTVGGYTF
-	-	TRBV3-1/TRBV3-2	TRBJ2-7	TGTGCCAGCAGCCACGCCTCCTACGAGCAGTACTTC	CASSHASYEQYF
few	-	TRBV5-5	TRBJ1-1	TGTGCCAGCAGCCTGGGACGTCCCAACACTGAAGCTTTCTTT	CASSLGRPNTEAFF